The 25 T cell receptor beta chains below were found in one sample sequenced in a study of shared clonotypes between healthy human individuals. The repertoire was sequenced with immunoSEQ multiplex PCR; TCRdb's copy has only in-frame clones and lacks some. The sample records about 470,000 clones, around 79% being singletons. The sequenced material came from PBMCs. The receptors originated from a woman aged 40 to 49 in good health. Some clones in this sample may be carry-over from other donors' samples.

Concerning this clone: This same CDR3 is encoded by further DNA sequences in the sample. This chain joins TRBV28 and TRBJ2-7, with D unclear. From germline, CDR1 is MDHEN and CDR2 SYDVKM. This CDR3 region has 11 residues. The V end lost 6 bases, the J end lost 3 bases, and 6 bases lay between the germline ends. The CDR3 region has the DNA TGTGCCAGCAGCCCCAACTACGAGCAGTACTTC. Its translation: CASSPNYEQYF. The full variable domain, in which reference TRBV28 and TRBJ2-7 provide the parts outside the CDR3, is DVKVTQSSRYLVKRTGEKVFLECVQDMDHENMFWYRQDPGLGLRLIYFSYDVKMKEKGDIPEGYSVSREKKERFSLILESASTNQTSMYLCASSPNYEQYFGPGTRLTVT.

The chain has TRBV18 and TRBJ1-1; no firm D call. The CDR3 contains 14 residues. V was trimmed by 1 base and J by 1 base, leaving 7 bases between them. Looked up from germline, CDR1 is KGHSH and CDR2 is LQKENI. CDR3 sequence: CASSPRQANTEAFF. CDR3 DNA: TGTGCCAGCTCACCACGACAAGCGAACACTGAAGCTTTCTTT.

The CDR3 DNA follows: TGTGCCAGCAGTTCCGGGACGTTAAGAGGAAAAGAGACCCAGTACTTC. This codes for CASSSGTLRGKETQYF. The chain links TRBV28 to TRBJ2-5, with D perhaps TRBD1 or TRBD2 (5 bases each). The CDR3 covers 16 residues. Trimming removed 4 bases at V and 3 bases at J, with 18 bases between. Germline V gene lookup returns CDR1 MDHEN and CDR2 SYDVKM. The whole variable domain, filled in from reference TRBV28 and TRBJ2-5, reads DVKVTQSSRYLVKRTGEKVFLECVQDMDHENMFWYRQDPGLGLRLIYFSYDVKMKEKGDIPEGYSVSREKKERFSLILESASTNQTSMYLCASSSGTLRGKETQYFGPGTRLLVL.

The J gene is TRBJ2-6, the V gene TRBV7-9; possible D gene TRBD2, 6 bases. Germline V gene sequence: CDR1 SEHNR, CDR2 FQNEAQ (reference sequence). This CDR3 comprises 16 residues. V was shortened by 5 bases and J by 4 bases, with 15 bases between the two germline ends. The CDR3: CASSPRGGAGANVLTF. In nucleotides, the CDR3 is TGTGCCAGCAGCCCACGTGGCGGGGCAGGGGCCAACGTCCTGACTTTC.

V and J are TRBV15 and TRBJ1-1; D unclear. Trimming cost V 6 bases and J 0 bases, with 11 bases left between them. The germline V gene has CDR1 LNHNV and CDR2 YYDKDF (reference sequence). This CDR3 is built from 14 residues. The CDR3 sequence is CATSFSAMNTEAFF. Here the CDR3 DNA reads TGTGCCACCAGTTTCTCAGCTATGAACACTGAAGCTTTCTTT.

The V gene is TRBV30, the J gene TRBJ2-1, with D possibly being TRBD1 (6 bases). The CDR3 has 14 residues. Germline V gives CDR1 GTSNPN, CDR2 SVGIG (reference sequence). V dropped 0 bases and J dropped 5 bases, with 11 bases sitting between them. The DNA for the CDR3 is TGTGCCTGGAGTGTCGGGACATCCAACAATGAGCAGTTCTTC. This encodes CAWSVGTSNNEQFF.

Comment on this clone: Germline is not matched at one junction end, which may reflect a read error. The genes are TRBV5-1 and TRBJ1-5; tentatively, D is TRBD1 (5 bases). The CDR3 has 14 amino acids. CDR1 is SGHRS, CDR2 YFSETQ, per germline. Written as DNA, the CDR3 is TGCGCCAGCAGCGCCGACAGTAGCCATCAGCCCCAGCATTTT. Translation gives CASSADSSHQPQHF.

Comments on this clone: A junction boundary mismatches the germline segment, possibly from a read error. The V and J genes are TRBV7-8 and TRBJ2-2, with 7 bases aligning to TRBD2. This CDR3 has 16 amino acids. The germline V gene has CDR1 SGHVS and CDR2 FQNEAQ. CDR3 sequence reads: CASTLRLAVNTGELFF. In DNA form, the CDR3 reads TGTGCCAGCACCTTACGGCTAGCGGTCAACACCGGGGAGCTGTTTTTT.

The CDR3 loop is CASSIWLTSNQPQHF. The DNA of the CDR3 is TGTGCCAGTAGTATTTGGCTCACTAGCAATCAGCCCCAGCATTTT. This rearrangement joins TRBV19 to TRBJ1-5, with no clear D. Trimming took 3 bases from V and 0 from J, leaving 9 bases between them. Germline loops: CDR1 LNHDA, CDR2 SQIVND (reference sequence). The CDR3 length is 15 residues. The whole variable domain, remainder taken from reference TRBV19 and TRBJ1-5, is DGGITQSPKYLFRKEGQNVTLSCEQNLNHDAMYWYRQDPGQGLRLIYYSQIVNDFQKGDIAEGYSVSREKKESFPLTVTSAQKNPTAFYLCASSIWLTSNQPQHFGDGTRLSIL.

This chain links TRBV30 with TRBJ2-1; 9 nucleotides match TRBD1. The CDR3 consists of 14 residues. After removal of 1 base from V and 7 bases from J, the junction contained 5 bases not matched to a gene. CDR1 is GTSNPN and CDR2 is SVGIG in the germline V gene (reference sequence). The CDR3 reads CAWSAGTGINEQFF. In DNA form, the CDR3 reads TGTGCCTGGAGTGCCGGGACAGGGATAAATGAGCAGTTCTTC. Based on the CDR3 plus reference TRBV30 and TRBJ2-1, the full variable domain is SQTIHQWPATLVQPVGSPLSLECTVEGTSNPNLYWYRQAAGRGLQLLFYSVGIGQISSEVPQNLSASRPQDRQFILSSKKLLLSDSGFYLCAWSAGTGINEQFFGPGTRLTVL.

The CDR3 nucleotides are TGTGCCAGCAGGAGACAGGAGAACACTGAAGCTTTCTTT. Translation: CASRRQENTEAFF. The chain recombines TRBV5-5 with TRBJ1-1; TRBD1 is a possible D gene (6 bases). CDR3 length: 13 amino acids. Germline-derived CDR1 and CDR2 are SGHKS and YYEKEE (reference sequence). V was trimmed by 5 bases and J by 1 base, leaving 9 bases between them.

Concerning this clone itself: The CDR3 end shows no conserved phenylalanine or tryptophan, and so a read error is likely. The V gene is TRBV30, the J gene TRBJ2-7; possible D gene TRBD1, 6 bases. Trimming shortened V by 1 base and J by 6 bases, and 10 bases separated the two germline ends. Germline CDR1 is GTSNPN and CDR2 is SVGIG (reference sequence). This CDR3 is 12 amino acids long. The CDR3 coding sequence is TGTGCCTGGAGTGCCACAGGGATCGAGCAGTACCTC. It specifies CAWSATGIEQYL.

The rearrangement joins TRBV7-2 to TRBJ2-7, with 10 bases matching TRBD2. The J segment lost 2 bases and the V segment lost 1 base, leaving 5 bases of the junction unmatched. Germline-derived CDR1 and CDR2 are SGHTA and FQGNSA. The CDR3 extends over 16 amino acids. The CDR3 loop is CASSLEGTSATYEQYF. The CDR3 nucleotides are TGTGCCAGCAGCTTAGAGGGGACTAGCGCCACCTACGAGCAGTACTTC.

This chain connects TRBV10-3 to TRBJ1-2; 8 nucleotides agree with TRBD1. This CDR3 has 17 residues. V lost 5 bases, J lost 0 bases, and 11 bases stayed unmatched. Per germline, CDR1 ENHRY and CDR2 SYGVKD. CDR3 in DNA: TGTGCCATCAGTTCTTCAGGGGGCATTAACGCTAACTATGGCTACACCTTC. Its translation is CAISSSGGINANYGYTF.

V gene TRBV7-2 combines with J gene TRBJ2-7, with TRBD1 matching 9 bases. J gave up 4 bases and V 4 bases, and 11 bases lay outside the gene matches. Germline values: CDR1 SGHTA, CDR2 FQGNSA. The CDR3 sequence is 16 residues long. Written as DNA, the CDR3 is TGTGCCAGCAGCTCCCCCTCCGGGACAGGGACGTACGAGCAGTACTTC. As protein: CASSSPSGTGTYEQYF.

A note on this clone: A clone one base away is much larger, so this may be a read error. The final CDR3 position lacks the conserved phenylalanine or tryptophan, pointing to a likely read error. The chain carries TRBV6-1 and TRBJ2-7; TRBD1 is a possible D gene (6 bases). Per the germline V gene, CDR1 is MNHNS and CDR2 is SASEGT. The CDR3 spans 16 residues. Trimming left V 1 base short and J 6 bases short, with 19 bases between. Here the CDR3 DNA reads TGTGCCAGCAGTGAAGTTCAAGGCAGGGGTAGGGCCGAGCAGTACTCC. Translated, it gives CASSEVQGRGRAEQYS.

V gene TRBV7-2 combines with J gene TRBJ2-2, with 8 bases fitting TRBD2. The CDR3 covers 17 residues. The junction had 10 bases not matched to a gene; V was cut back by 5 bases and J by 2 bases. The germline V gene encodes CDR1 SGHTA and CDR2 FQGNSA. Here the CDR3 DNA reads TGTGCCAGCAGCCCACTAGCGGTTAAGGTTAACACCGGGGAGCTGTTTTTT. It translates to CASSPLAVKVNTGELFF.

The rearrangement uses TRBV9 and TRBJ2-6; tentative D call: TRBD1 (5 bases). Germline CDR1 SGDLS, CDR2 YYNGEE. V lost 6 bases and J 0 bases, leaving 10 bases between the germline ends. This CDR3 has 15 residues. CDR3 in DNA: TGTGCCAGCATGGGGCCGAACTCTGGGGCCAACGTCCTGACTTTC. This gives the protein CASMGPNSGANVLTF.

This clone was seen just once. The gene calls are TRBV15 and TRBJ2-6; D unresolved. CDR1 LNHNV and CDR2 YYDKDF come from the germline V gene (reference sequence). This CDR3 has 14 residues. Trimming took off 6 bases at V and 2 bases at J, with 8 bases between the two ends. This chain's CDR3 is CATRIGAGANVLTF. As DNA, the CDR3 is TGTGCCACCAGGATTGGGGCTGGGGCCAACGTCCTGACTTTC.

The V and J genes are TRBV5-1 and TRBJ2-2, with 12 nucleotides matching TRBD2. V dropped 4 bases and J dropped 4; count of bases not matched to a gene: 8. CDR1 is SGHRS and CDR2 is YFSETQ in the germline V gene. CDR3 length equals 17 residues. The CDR3 loop reads CASSILLAGGPTGELFF. The CDR3 DNA reads as TGCGCCAGCAGCATACTACTAGCGGGAGGACCCACCGGGGAGCTGTTTTTT.

The chain uses TRBV19 and TRBJ2-2, with 8 positions matching TRBD2. Germline CDR1 is LNHDA and CDR2 is SQIVND (reference sequence). V lost 5 bases to trimming and J lost 6 bases; unmatched junction nucleotides: 8. CDR3 length: 15 amino acids. The CDR3 coding sequence is TGTGCCAGTAGTCCCCAGAGCGGGAGCGCCGGGGAGCTGTTTTTT. Protein product: CASSPQSGSAGELFF.

The genes are TRBV5-4 and TRBJ2-3; possibly TRBD2 for D (5 bases). From germline, CDR1 is SGHNT and CDR2 YYREEE (reference sequence). The CDR3 runs 15 residues. Trimming removed 2 bases at V and 4 bases at J, with 14 bases between. As DNA, the CDR3 is TGTGCCAGCAGCTTAGGCGGCGCCGGGGCAGATACGCAGTATTTT. Translated, it gives CASSLGGAGADTQYF.

V is TRBV4-1 and J is TRBJ1-5, with 8 bases matching TRBD1. The junction had 9 bases not matched to a gene; V was cut back by 0 bases and J by 5 bases. The CDR3 runs to 17 residues. Germline V CDR1 and CDR2: MGHRA, YSYEKL. In nucleotides, the CDR3 is TGCGCCAGCAGCCAAGATGCGGACAGGGAACTTCATCAGCCCCAGCATTTT. Translated, it gives CASSQDADRELHQPQHF.

Judged by abundance, this clone is medium-sized. This chain uses TRBV14 with TRBJ2-3; D is unclear. CDR1 and CDR2 from the germline V gene are SGHDN and FVKESK. The CDR3 spans 14 residues. Trimming pared 1 base from V and 6 bases from J, leaving 11 bases between. The CDR3 DNA reads as TGTGCCAGCAGCCAAGCATTGAATCTCGATACGCAGTATTTT. It encodes CASSQALNLDTQYF.

The rearrangement joins TRBV6-4 to TRBJ2-1; 11 bases are shared with TRBD2. The germline V gene has CDR1 MRHNA and CDR2 SNTAGT. This CDR3 spans 16 amino acids. V dropped 2 bases and J dropped 9; count of bases not matched to a gene: 9. The CDR3 DNA follows: TGTGCCAGCAGTGACAGAATTAGCGGGAGGGCCGGTGAGCAGTTCTTC. It translates to CASSDRISGRAGEQFF.